These T cell receptor beta chains were read from a single sample in a study of T-cell reconstitution after alpha-beta-depleted transplantation in children. TCRdb re-called the PCR reads with MiXCR, one entry per CDR3 protein. Of approximately 230,000 distinct CDR3 sequences listed, about 24% were seen once; the top ten hold under 5.5%. This material consisted of PBMCs, mostly from graft donor cells, taken 360 days after TCRalphabeta/CD19-depleted stem cell transplant. Every receptor here comes from a female patient aged 2-9 years who had a stem cell transplant for congenital amegakaryocytic thrombocytopenia, so the T cells may come from the graft donor. CDR3s include the opening cysteine and the closing phenylalanine or tryptophan. Each record gives: CDR3 protein, CDR3 DNA, J gene, clone size, D gene, V gene. The D gene is left open where the match is weak. Size is stated for part of the rows, as once, few or many counts, or as a class when the clone is expanded.

CDR3 protein: CASSQLVRLAGDETQYF
CDR3 DNA: TGTGCCAGCAGCCAATTAGTTAGACTAGCGGGAGATGAGACCCAGTACTTC
J gene: TRBJ2-5
clone size: NA
D gene: TRBD2
V gene: TRBV4-2

CDR3 protein: CASSQLQGAGTQYF
CDR3 DNA: TGTGCCAGCAGCCAATTACAGGGGGCTGGGACCCAGTACTTC
J gene: TRBJ2-5
clone size: many
D gene: TRBD1
V gene: TRBV3-1

CDR3 protein: CSATQGATSTDTQYF
CDR3 DNA: TGCAGTGCTACACAGGGCGCCACTAGCACAGATACGCAGTATTTT
J gene: TRBJ2-3
clone size: few
D gene: NA
V gene: TRBV20-1

CDR3 protein: CASSRNGYTF
CDR3 DNA: TGTGCCAGCAGTAGGAATGGCTACACCTTC
J gene: TRBJ1-2
clone size: NA
D gene: NA
V gene: TRBV6-6

CDR3 protein: CAISESHSEETQYF
CDR3 DNA: TGTGCCATCAGTGAGTCGCACAGCGAAGAGACCCAGTACTTC
J gene: TRBJ2-5
clone size: NA
D gene: NA
V gene: TRBV10-3

CDR3 protein: CASRLGIRGYNEQFF
CDR3 DNA: TGTGCAAGTCGCTTAGGGATTAGAGGCTACAATGAGCAGTTCTTC
J gene: TRBJ2-1
clone size: few
D gene: NA
V gene: TRBV12-2

CDR3 protein: CAISAEGFVNEQFF
CDR3 DNA: TGTGCCATCAGTGCAGAAGGGTTCGTCAATGAGCAGTTCTTC
J gene: TRBJ2-1
clone size: NA
D gene: NA
V gene: TRBV10-3

CDR3 protein: CASSKGFSNQPQHF
CDR3 DNA: TGTGCCAGTTCCAAGGGGTTTAGCAATCAGCCCCAGCATTTT
J gene: TRBJ1-5
clone size: NA
D gene: NA
V gene: TRBV12-3/TRBV12-4

CDR3 protein: CASSVAKNIQYF
CDR3 DNA: TGTGCCAGCAGTGTGGCCAAAAACATTCAGTACTTC
J gene: TRBJ2-4
clone size: NA
D gene: NA
V gene: TRBV2

CDR3 protein: CASTAASGSSNEQFF
CDR3 DNA: TGTGCCAGCACCGCGGCCAGCGGGAGTTCAAATGAGCAGTTCTTC
J gene: TRBJ2-1
clone size: many
D gene: TRBD2
V gene: TRBV7-2

CDR3 protein: CASWMDGYTF
CDR3 DNA: TGCGCCAGCTGGATGGATGGCTACACCTTC
J gene: TRBJ1-2
clone size: NA
D gene: NA
V gene: TRBV10-2

CDR3 protein: CASEPGVYNEQFF
CDR3 DNA: TGTGCCAGCGAGCCCGGCGTCTACAATGAGCAGTTCTTC
J gene: TRBJ2-1
clone size: few
D gene: NA
V gene: TRBV28

CDR3 protein: CADGPGDTTGNEKLFF
CDR3 DNA: TGTGCCGACGGGCCAGGAGACACAACTGGTAATGAAAAACTGTTTTTT
J gene: TRBJ1-4
clone size: NA
D gene: NA
V gene: TRBV7-9

CDR3 protein: CASSTTGLFNSPLHF
CDR3 DNA: TGTGCCAGTAGTACCACGGGACTGTTTAATTCACCCCTCCACTTT
J gene: TRBJ1-6
clone size: few
D gene: NA
V gene: TRBV19

CDR3 protein: CASSPPRGSSDEQYF
CDR3 DNA: TGTGCCAGCAGTCCCCCTAGGGGGTCATCGGACGAGCAGTACTTC
J gene: TRBJ2-7
clone size: NA
D gene: NA
V gene: TRBV6-1

CDR3 protein: CAASAGKNTEAFF
CDR3 DNA: TGTGCCGCATCGGCGGGTAAAAACACTGAAGCTTTCTTT
J gene: TRBJ1-1
clone size: few
D gene: NA
V gene: TRBV6-1

CDR3 protein: CASSRLVGETQYF
CDR3 DNA: TGCGCCAGCAGCCGACTAGTAGGGGAGACCCAGTACTTC
J gene: TRBJ2-5
clone size: many
D gene: NA
V gene: TRBV5-1

CDR3 protein: CASSQDPVGRQIANTGELFF
CDR3 DNA: TGCGCCAGCAGCCAAGACCCCGTTGGGAGACAGATCGCGAACACCGGGGAGCTGTTTTTT
J gene: TRBJ2-2
clone size: NA
D gene: NA
V gene: TRBV4-1

CDR3 protein: CASSEGGRITEAFF
CDR3 DNA: TGTGCCAGCAGCGAGGGGGGGCGGATCACTGAAGCTTTCTTT
J gene: TRBJ1-1
clone size: NA
D gene: NA
V gene: TRBV25-1

CDR3 protein: CASSLTPRGTRPYEQYF
CDR3 DNA: TGCGCCAGCAGCCTAACCCCGAGGGGGACTAGGCCATACGAGCAGTACTTC
J gene: TRBJ2-7
clone size: NA
D gene: TRBD2
V gene: TRBV5-1

CDR3 protein: CASSLRRGKQYF
CDR3 DNA: TGTGCCAGCAGCTTAAGGCGGGGGAAGCAGTACTTC
J gene: TRBJ2-7
clone size: NA
D gene: TRBD2
V gene: TRBV5-6

CDR3 protein: CASTPDYSGANVLTF
CDR3 DNA: TGTGCCAGCACACCGGACTACTCTGGGGCCAACGTCCTGACTTTC
J gene: TRBJ2-6
clone size: NA
D gene: NA
V gene: TRBV2

CDR3 protein: CASGFWGTIETGELFF
CDR3 DNA: TGTGCCAGCGGATTCTGGGGGACAATAGAAACCGGGGAGCTGTTTTTT
J gene: TRBJ2-2
clone size: NA
D gene: NA
V gene: TRBV27

CDR3 protein: CASSTPGDTQYF
CDR3 DNA: TGTGCCAGCAGTACCCCCGGGGATACGCAGTATTTT
J gene: TRBJ2-3
clone size: few
D gene: NA
V gene: TRBV12-3/TRBV12-4

CDR3 protein: CATSDTGTGGGYEQYF
CDR3 DNA: TGTGCCACCAGTGATACCGGGACAGGTGGCGGCTACGAGCAGTACTTC
J gene: TRBJ2-7
clone size: many
D gene: TRBD1
V gene: TRBV24-1

CDR3 protein: CASSQGTSGDSEQFF
CDR3 DNA: TGCGCCAGCAGCCAGGGGACTAGCGGGGACAGTGAGCAGTTCTTC
J gene: TRBJ2-1
clone size: NA
D gene: TRBD2
V gene: TRBV5-1

CDR3 protein: CASSTGYEQYF
CDR3 DNA: TGTGCCAGCAGCACCGGCTACGAGCAGTACTTC
J gene: TRBJ2-7
clone size: few
D gene: NA
V gene: TRBV12-3/TRBV12-4

CDR3 protein: CASSNPGGGGTNTQYF
CDR3 DNA: TGTGCCAGCAGCAACCCAGGTGGGGGAGGTACGAATACGCAGTATTTT
J gene: TRBJ2-3
clone size: few
D gene: NA
V gene: TRBV4-2

CDR3 protein: CASDAPGHRYEQYF
CDR3 DNA: TGTGCCAGCGATGCCCCGGGACATCGCTACGAGCAGTACTTC
J gene: TRBJ2-7
clone size: few
D gene: NA
V gene: TRBV2

CDR3 protein: CAIQQSDEQYF
CDR3 DNA: TGTGCCATCCAACAGTCCGACGAGCAGTACTTC
J gene: TRBJ2-7
clone size: NA
D gene: NA
V gene: TRBV5-5

CDR3 protein: CASSPDPGDPYGYTF
CDR3 DNA: TGTGCCAGCAGCCCCGACCCAGGGGACCCTTATGGCTACACCTTC
J gene: TRBJ1-2
clone size: NA
D gene: NA
V gene: TRBV13

CDR3 protein: CASIRTSGKNTQYF
CDR3 DNA: TGTGCCAGCATCAGGACTAGCGGGAAGAATACGCAGTATTTT
J gene: TRBJ2-3
clone size: NA
D gene: TRBD2
V gene: TRBV12-3/TRBV12-4

CDR3 protein: CASSQDSGSGYEQYF
CDR3 DNA: TGTGCCAGCAGCCAAGACTCGGGATCTGGTTACGAGCAGTACTTC
J gene: TRBJ2-7
clone size: NA
D gene: NA
V gene: TRBV4-2

CDR3 protein: CASSLRAGQETQYF
CDR3 DNA: TGTGCCAGCAGTTTGCGGGCTGGACAAGAGACCCAGTACTTC
J gene: TRBJ2-5
clone size: NA
D gene: NA
V gene: TRBV28

CDR3 protein: CASSQDGQARVYGYTF
CDR3 DNA: TGTGCCAGCAGCCAAGACGGACAGGCGCGAGTTTATGGCTACACCTTC
J gene: TRBJ1-2
clone size: NA
D gene: TRBD1
V gene: TRBV4-2

CDR3 protein: CASSERAASGRPRNEQFF
CDR3 DNA: TGTGCCAGCAGTGAACGGGCGGCTAGCGGGAGACCAAGGAATGAGCAGTTCTTC
J gene: TRBJ2-1
clone size: few
D gene: TRBD2
V gene: TRBV2

CDR3 protein: CASLRESYEQYF
CDR3 DNA: TGTGCCAGCCTCAGGGAATCCTACGAGCAGTACTTC
J gene: TRBJ2-7
clone size: many
D gene: NA
V gene: TRBV2

CDR3 protein: CSVRDRAGQPQHF
CDR3 DNA: TGCAGCGTGAGGGACAGGGCTGGTCAGCCCCAGCATTTT
J gene: TRBJ1-5
clone size: NA
D gene: TRBD1
V gene: TRBV29-1

CDR3 protein: CASSQRLSYNEQFF
CDR3 DNA: TGTGCCAGCAGCCAGCGCCTATCGTACAATGAGCAGTTCTTC
J gene: TRBJ2-1
clone size: NA
D gene: NA
V gene: TRBV14

CDR3 protein: CSARRGLAGRRDTDTQYF
CDR3 DNA: TGCAGTGCGAGGAGGGGTCTAGCGGGGCGGCGTGATACAGATACGCAGTATTTT
J gene: TRBJ2-3
clone size: few
D gene: TRBD2
V gene: TRBV20-1

CDR3 protein: CASSLFTSQETQYF
CDR3 DNA: TGTGCCAGCAGCTTATTTACCTCCCAAGAGACCCAGTACTTC
J gene: TRBJ2-5
clone size: many
D gene: NA
V gene: TRBV11-2